This entry lists 17 T cell receptor beta chains sequenced from one sample in a study of CD8+ T cells in alopecia areata. It was cDNA, reverse transcribed from extracted RNA, that served as the sequencing template. Repertoires were generated with immunoSEQ multiplex PCR, while TCRdb's copy carries only in-frame clones and drops some. Found here are some 3,000 clones, no singletons; the ten largest cover roughly 41%. Sequencing was carried out using lesional skin. These receptors all stem from a C3H/HeJ mouse with alopecia areata. This strain's MHC haplotype is H2-k.

Note on this clone: Mouse gene names apply. Read coverage stops 4 residues before the CDR3 terminus; the germline J gene supplies the remainder. The V and J genes are TRBV4 and TRBJ2-2, with TRBD2 matching 7 bases. Germline V gene data show CDR1 as LGHDT and CDR2 as YNNKQL (reference sequence). Trimming at V came to 5 bases and at J to 5 bases, leaving 5 bases not matched to a gene. The CDR3 is 14 residues long. CDR3 residues: CASSPTGLTGQLYF. The sequenced CDR3 bases are TGTGCCAGCAGCCCGACTGGGCTTACCGGG.

This clone was recorded at least ten times. Gene names are the mouse ones. The read finishes 4 residues shy of the CDR3 end, and the germline J gene is used to complete it. This sequence joins TRBV31 and TRBJ2-7; 10 nucleotides line up with TRBD2. The CDR3 is 13 residues long. With V trimmed by 1 base and J by 3 bases, 0 bases remained unmatched. Germline-derived CDR1 and CDR2 are GKSSPN and SITVG. The CDR3 spells CAWSRLGGYEQYF. The DNA read from the CDR3 is TGTGCCTGGAGTCGACTGGGGGGCTAT. Looking up the rest from reference TRBV31 and TRBJ2-7 gives the full variable domain: AQTIHQWPVAEIKAVGSPLSLGCTIKGKSSPNLYWYWQATGGTLQQLFYSITVGQVESVVQLNLSASRPKDDQFILSTEKLLLSHSGFYLCAWSRLGGYEQYFGPGTRLTVL.

At least ten counts were recorded for this clone. Mouse germline and gene names are used. Coverage ceases 4 residues before the CDR3 finishes, and the germline J gene fills in the end. The chain uses TRBV13-2 and TRBJ2-4, with 8 bases lining up with TRBD1. Germline values: CDR1 NNHNN, CDR2 SYGAGS (reference sequence). The length of the CDR3 is 15 residues. The CDR3 loop reads CASGEDRVWGNTLYF. Incomplete CDR3 DNA: TGTGCCAGCGGTGAGGACAGGGTATGGGGAAAC.

Judged by abundance, this clone is large. Genes here carry mouse names. The read falls 4 residues short of the CDR3 end, and the missing part is taken from the germline J gene. The identical CDR3 is also encoded by other nucleotide sequences in the sample. The chain uses TRBV13-1 and TRBJ2-5, with D perhaps matching TRBD2 (6 bases). The CDR3 contains 14 residues. Germline V gene lookup returns CDR1 NSHNY and CDR2 SYGAGN. Trimming stripped 1 base from V and 3 bases from J, with 9 bases between. Partial CDR3 DNA: TGTGCCAGCAGTGATCGCCTGGGGCAAGAC. This sequence encodes CASSDRLGQD. The full-length CDR3 reads as CASSDRLGQDTQYF.

This clone was recorded many times. Gene names refer to mouse genes. The CDR3 end falls 4 residues outside the read, so it is completed with the germline J gene. The chain combines TRBV14 with TRBJ2-3; 9 positions agree with TRBD2. The CDR3 length is 15 residues. Per the germline V gene, CDR1 is SGHDT and CDR2 is FRDEAV. Trimming took 4 bases from V and 0 from J; bases not matched to a gene: 3. The sequenced CDR3 bases are TGTGCCAGCAGTCGGGACTGGGATAGTGCAGAA. It yields the protein CASSRDWDSAE. The complete CDR3 reads CASSRDWDSAETLYF.

This clone showed up just a few times. Germline and genes: mouse. The CDR3 end falls 4 residues outside the read, so it is completed with the germline J gene. The rearrangement joins TRBV13-1 to TRBJ1-1; the D is unclear. Trimming removed 0 bases at V and 2 bases at J, with 8 bases between. From germline, CDR1 is NSHNY and CDR2 SYGAGN. The CDR3 covers 14 residues. The CDR3: CASSDAGLNTEVFF. CDR3 bases read: TGTGCCAGCAGTGATGCTGGACTCAACACA.

This clone was found many times. This sequence is one base from a far larger clone and is likely a read error. Gene names and germline match the mouse. The read comes to an end 4 residues before the CDR3 does, leaving the germline J gene to fill in the end. This chain links TRBV4 with TRBJ1-2; 9 nucleotides align to TRBD1. V gave up 4 bases and J gave up 0 bases; unmatched junction bases: 0. Germline V gene sequence: CDR1 LGHDT, CDR2 YNNKQL (reference sequence). This CDR3 has 14 amino acids. The CDR3 loop is CASSWDRANSDYTF. The CDR3 bases that were read are TGTGCCAGCAGCTGGGACAGGGCAAACTCC.

This clone was detected ten times or more. Genes and germline are mouse. The read terminates 4 residues before the CDR3 end, so the remaining end is supplied by the germline J gene. The V call is TRBV31, the J call TRBJ1-2; D may be TRBD1 (6 bases). The V end lost 2 bases, the J end lost 0 bases, and 10 bases lay between the germline ends. The CDR3 has 14 residues. Germline V CDR1 and CDR2: GKSSPN, SITVG. The CDR3 bases that were read are TGTGCCTGGAGTGGGGACACCGCAAACTCC. The encoded protein is CAWSGDTANS. The entire CDR3 reads CAWSGDTANSDYTF.

This clone was counted ten times or more. Gene names denote mouse genes. The read ends 4 residues before the CDR3 terminus; that terminus is restored from the germline J gene. The chain employs TRBV13-1 and TRBJ2-7; D may be TRBD1 (5 bases). In germline, CDR1 is NSHNY, CDR2 SYGAGN. The CDR3 is 12 residues long. Partial CDR3 DNA: TGTGCCAGCAGTCCTACAGGATAT. It codes for CASSPTGY. The complete CDR3 sequence is CASSPTGYEQYF.

This clone showed up many times. Genes and germline are mouse. With the read ending 4 residues before the CDR3 end, the germline J gene is used to fill in that end. The same CDR3 also results from other DNA sequences found in this sample. The gene calls are TRBV19 and TRBJ1-2, with 7 bases matching TRBD1. From germline, CDR1 is FNHDT and CDR2 SITEND (reference sequence). This CDR3 is built from 14 residues. J lost 0 bases, V lost 5 bases, and 4 bases had no gene match. The CDR3 bases that were read are TGTGCCAGCAGCCCCGGGACAGCAAACTCC. Translation gives CASSPGTANS. The CDR3 in full is CASSPGTANSDYTF.

By its share, this clone is medium-sized. Gene names and germline refer to mouse. The missing CDR3 end, 4 residues past where the read stops, is filled in from the germline J gene. The V call is TRBV16, the J call TRBJ1-2, with 8 nucleotides matching TRBD1. In germline, CDR1 is SGHSA, CDR2 FRNQAP. This CDR3 has 14 residues. V was clipped by 7 bases and J by 4 bases; unmatched bases: 8. CDR3 DNA, as far as it was read: TGTGCAAGCACCGCCGGGACAGGCGGCTCC. Amino acids: CASTAGTGGS. The full CDR3 reads CASTAGTGGSDYTF.

This clone occurred many times. Gene names denote mouse genes. The CDR3 end falls 4 residues outside the read, so it is completed with the germline J gene. J is TRBJ2-4 and V is TRBV16, with D perhaps TRBD1 (6 bases). The germline V gene encodes CDR1 SGHSA and CDR2 FRNQAP. There are 16 residues in the CDR3. V lost 1 base and J 1 base, leaving 12 bases between the germline ends. CDR3 DNA, as far as it was read: TGTGCAAGCAGCTTAGCCACAGGGTGGGGTCAAAAC. This translates into CASSLATGWGQN. The whole CDR3 protein reads CASSLATGWGQNTLYF.

This clone was detected ten times or more. The genes and germline here are from mouse. The DNA ends 4 residues before the CDR3 does, and the rest of the CDR3 is filled in from the germline J gene. The chain carries TRBV31 and TRBJ1-2, with 9 bases fitting TRBD1. The V gene's germline CDR1 is GKSSPN and CDR2 SITVG. The V and J ends lost 3 bases and 1 base, in that order; junction bases with no gene match: 3. This CDR3 spans 14 amino acids. CDR3 bases read: TGTGCCTGGAGCCCGGACAGGGGAAACTCC. This gives the protein CAWSPDRGNS. The complete CDR3 sequence is CAWSPDRGNSDYTF. Complete variable domain (other parts from reference TRBV31 and TRBJ1-2): AQTIHQWPVAEIKAVGSPLSLGCTIKGKSSPNLYWYWQATGGTLQQLFYSITVGQVESVVQLNLSASRPKDDQFILSTEKLLLSHSGFYLCAWSPDRGNSDYTFGSGTRLLVI.

Worth noting for this clone: All gene names here are mouse names. The read halts 4 residues ahead of the CDR3 end, with the missing end drawn from the germline J gene. The rearrangement joins TRBV13-2 to TRBJ1-2; the D gene is possibly TRBD1 (6 bases). V lost 5 bases and J lost 2, with 16 bases in between. This CDR3 is built from 15 residues. The V gene's germline CDR1 is NNHNN and CDR2 SYGAGS (reference sequence). CDR3 protein: CASGALRDNNSDYTF. CDR3 bases read: TGTGCCAGCGGAGCACTCCGGGACAATAACTCC.

This clone was observed many times. Genes and germline come from the mouse. Read data end 4 residues before the CDR3 end; the end is taken from the germline J gene. This chain joins TRBV19 and TRBJ1-4; tentatively, D is TRBD1 (6 bases). The V and J ends lost 0 bases and 0 bases respectively, with 9 bases between them. CDR1 and CDR2 from the germline V gene are FNHDT and SITEND (reference sequence). The CDR3 covers 16 residues. CDR3: CASSIGRDISNERLFF. The sequenced CDR3 bases are TGTGCCAGCAGTATAGGCAGGGACATTTCCAACGAA.

This clone has at least ten counts. Genes and germline come from the mouse. The observed sequence ends 4 residues before the CDR3 terminus, with the missing tail filled in from the germline J gene. The chain combines TRBV31 with TRBJ2-3; TRBD2 matches at 9 bases. Germline V lookup: CDR1 GKSSPN, CDR2 SITVG. The CDR3 extends over 15 amino acids. V dropped 0 bases and J dropped 3; count of bases not matched to a gene: 4. Incomplete CDR3 DNA: TGTGCCTGGAGTCTAGCCACTGGGGGGGCAGAA. Translated: CAWSLATGGAE. Given in full, the CDR3 is CAWSLATGGAETLYF.

This clone was seen ten or more times. The listed genes are named as in mouse. The read terminates 4 residues ahead of where the CDR3 ends, so the germline J gene completes it. This rearrangement joins TRBV13-3 to TRBJ2-2, with TRBD1 as a possible D gene (5 bases). With 3 bases removed from V and 1 base from J, the gap between germline ends came to 7 bases. This CDR3 contains 14 residues. Germline V gives CDR1 NNHDY, CDR2 SYVADS. The CDR3 region is CASSATVNTGQLYF. CDR3 DNA (partial): TGTGCCAGCAGTGCGACAGTAAACACCGGG.